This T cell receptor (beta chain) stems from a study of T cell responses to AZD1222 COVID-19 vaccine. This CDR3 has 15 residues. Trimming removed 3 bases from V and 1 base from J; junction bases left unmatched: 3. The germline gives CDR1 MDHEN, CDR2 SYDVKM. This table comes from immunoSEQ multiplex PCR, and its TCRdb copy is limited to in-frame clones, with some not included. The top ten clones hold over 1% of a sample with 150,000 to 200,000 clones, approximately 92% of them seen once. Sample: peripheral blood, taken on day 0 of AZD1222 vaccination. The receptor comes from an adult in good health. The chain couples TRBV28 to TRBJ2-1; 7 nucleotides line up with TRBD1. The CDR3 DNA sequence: TGTGCCAGCAGTTTGTCACAGGGGTCCTACAATGAGCAGTTCTTC. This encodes CASSLSQGSYNEQFF.